Detailed here is one T cell receptor (beta chain). Antigen specificity is unknown. These data belong to a study of a mutant IDH1 vaccine in newly diagnosed glioma. Study-level background: Most patients had received both radiotherapy and temozolomide, the prior options being radiotherapy, temozolomide, or both. General observations from the study: Seemingly, top peripheral T cell clonotype changes bore no relation to pseudoprogression.

This CDR3 comprises 13 residues. Germline V gene sequence: CDR1 MNHNS, CDR2 SASEGT. V shed 10 bases and J shed 12 bases, with 22 bases lying between them. Time point defined: baseline, week 1 (first vaccination visit). Treatment in this sample: pre-vaccination baseline after standard-of-care therapy. New astrocytomas of WHO grade 3 or 4 that were IDH1-mutant and ATRX-lost were found in the donors. Produced via immunoSEQ multiplex PCR; TCRdb's table is partial and in-frame only. Of about 38,000 clones in the sample, 92% were seen once. The TCR was taken from a young man with glioma. The genes are TRBV6-1 and TRBJ1-5; D unresolved. The source material was PBMCs, sampled from a glioma patient treated with radiotherapy, temozolomide or both. CDR3 sequence: CAIQSIAIKGQHF. CDR3 sequence (DNA): TGTGCCATCCAGTCAATAGCAATCAAGGGCCAGCATTTT.